The 9 T cell receptor beta chains in this list originate from one sample, sequenced in a study of blood T cell repertoires in COVID-19. Method: immunoSEQ multiplex PCR; TCRdb's copy keeps in-frame clones and lacks some. This sample has more than 65,000 clones, with roughly 85% found just once. Sequenced sample: peripheral blood. The receptor set was obtained from a man aged 55 to 70 with acute or convalescent COVID-19.

The rearrangement links TRBV3-1 (or the pseudogene TRBV3-2) to TRBJ1-5, with D tentatively TRBD1 (5 bases). The CDR3 is 18 residues long. Germline V CDR1 and CDR2: LGHDT, YNNKEL (reference sequence). Trimming took off 1 base at V and 3 bases at J, with 19 bases between the two ends. This chain's CDR3 is CASSQGSFVGDINQPQHF. CDR3 DNA: TGTGCCAGCAGCCAAGGTTCATTTGTAGGGGATATCAATCAGCCCCAGCATTTT.

Only one count was recorded for this clone. V gene TRBV4-1 combines with J gene TRBJ2-4, with 10 bases aligning to TRBD2. Germline trimming cut 0 bases from V and 3 bases from J; bases unmatched to any gene: 20. The CDR3 is 22 residues long. Germline V gene sequence: CDR1 MGHRA, CDR2 YSYEKL. CDR3 DNA: TGCGCCAGCAGCCAAGAAACCGTGTGGCTAGCGGGGGTCGGTGACGGCAAAAACATTCAGTACTTC. Translating gives CASSQETVWLAGVGDGKNIQYF.

CDR3 coding DNA: TGTGCCAGCAGATCACCCGGGGGGTTCTATGGCTACACCTTC. Translating gives CASRSPGGFYGYTF. This chain uses TRBV5-8 with TRBJ1-2; perhaps TRBD1 as D (5 bases). CDR3 length: 14 residues. Germline loops: CDR1 SGHTS, CDR2 YDEGEE. V was pared by 5 bases and J by 4 bases, with 15 bases between.

V is TRBV5-8 and J is TRBJ2-3; 14 positions match TRBD2. CDR3 size: 15 residues. J was trimmed by 6 bases and V by 7 bases; bases with no gene match: 7. Germline CDR1 SGHTS, CDR2 YDEGEE. DNA of the CDR3: TGTGCCAGCGGACGACTAGCGGGGGGGCCCGATACGCAGTATTTT. Encoded protein: CASGRLAGGPDTQYF.

V is TRBV10-3 and J is TRBJ2-1; weak D call: TRBD2 (5 bases). The germline V gene has CDR1 ENHRY and CDR2 SYGVKD. There are 18 residues in the CDR3. The ends were cut back, 2 bases at V and 0 bases at J, with 17 bases in the middle. DNA of the CDR3: TGTGCCATCAGTGAGCCGAATTCGGCGGGTAGCTCCTACAATGAGCAGTTCTTC. It yields the protein CAISEPNSAGSSYNEQFF.

The J gene is TRBJ1-2, the V gene TRBV15; D call uncertain. Germline loops: CDR1 LNHNV, CDR2 YYDKDF (reference sequence). The CDR3 consists of 15 residues. Trimming removed 3 bases at V and 6 bases at J, with 17 bases between. CDR3 bases: TGTGCCACCAGCAGTTACAGAAGAGTTAGCGATGGCTACACCTTC. Protein sequence: CATSSYRRVSDGYTF.

This chain connects TRBV7-8 to TRBJ2-7, with no clear D. The CDR3 spans 14 residues. Germline values: CDR1 SGHVS, CDR2 FQNEAQ. V was shortened by 1 base and J by 3 bases, with 10 bases between the two germline ends. The CDR3: CASSLGWYNYEQYF. As DNA, the CDR3 is TGTGCCAGCAGCTTAGGGTGGTACAACTACGAGCAGTACTTC.

V usage is TRBV6-5 and J usage is TRBJ2-7; 9 bases match TRBD1. V lost 6 bases to trimming and J lost 3 bases; unmatched junction nucleotides: 9. The CDR3 is 15 residues long. The germline V gene encodes CDR1 MNHEY and CDR2 SVGAGI. The CDR3 coding sequence is TGTGCCAGCAGCTGGATGACAGGGGGAGGCTACGAGCAGTACTTC. Translating it yields CASSWMTGGGYEQYF.

The V gene is TRBV28, the J gene TRBJ1-2, with D tentatively TRBD1 (5 bases). This CDR3 is 14 amino acids long. Germline V gene sequence: CDR1 MDHEN, CDR2 SYDVKM. Trimming took 3 bases from V and 0 from J, leaving 8 bases between them. In nucleotides, the CDR3 is TGTGCCAGCAGTTTCGGGGGGGCTAACTATGGCTACACCTTC. This sequence encodes CASSFGGANYGYTF.